This TCR beta chain is drawn from a study of cytomegalovirus exposure and HLA in healthy donors. Study-level background: Most donors, 70% to 85% of 398 genotyped, fell in the Caucasian-associated ancestry cluster.

Study-wide results and limits: In vitro testing confirmed three CMV-associated chains as specific for CMV antigens. A reported reduction in N-insertions relative to the 666-donor mean was seen in an Asian-associated ancestry cluster in a later analysis. Across all donors, roughly uniform sequencing depth was an assumption of the presence/absence analyses.

A remark on this clone: Its cognate antigen is unknown.

The CDR3 sequence is 17 residues long. Deletions cut 6 bases from V and 0 bases from J, with 17 bases between. Germline V gene data show CDR1 as MNHEY and CDR2 as SMNVEV (reference sequence). It was with 60 Vbeta and 13 Jbeta primers that the PCR ran. Here immunoSEQ multiplex PCR was the method, and the copy in TCRdb shows in-frame clones only, minus some. Of 110,000 to 150,000 clones listed, just under 85% are singletons. The TCR was taken from a woman aged 55-69 years in good health and CMV-seropositive. The rearrangement links TRBV27 to TRBJ1-4; no definite D call. Sequences were obtained from PBMCs. Here the CDR3 reads CASSPSGGLATNEKLFF. The CDR3 DNA reads as TGTGCCAGCAGCCCCTCGGGCGGGCTGGCAACTAATGAAAAACTGTTTTTT.